This TCR beta chain was identified during a study of blood T cell repertoires in COVID-19. Per the germline V gene, CDR1 is SGHTA and CDR2 is FQGNSA. The CDR3 runs 14 residues. V lost 3 bases to trimming and J lost 8 bases, with 16 bases between them. TCRdb's table, derived via immunoSEQ multiplex PCR, lists solely in-frame clones and lacks some. The sample contains approximately 450,000 clones, around 89% of which appear only once. The TCR comes from a woman under 40 with acute or convalescent COVID-19. The V call is TRBV7-2, the J call TRBJ1-2; perhaps TRBD1 as D (5 bases). The sample taken for sequencing was peripheral blood. In DNA, the CDR3 is TGTGCCAGCAGCTTCTCCGGGCTCCAGGGCGGCTACACCTTC. Translating gives CASSFSGLQGGYTF.